Listed below are T cell receptor beta chains from one sample, sequenced in a study of monozygotic twins with inflammatory bowel disease. One entry per CDR3 protein, without DNA, is what TCRdb gives after re-calling the 5' RACE reads. This table holds roughly 200,000 distinct CDR3 sequences. Sequenced material: blood. The receptors were gathered from a human donor with ulcerative colitis or Crohn's disease, or a healthy co-twin of an affected twin (not recorded which). Each CDR3 is given with its conserved first and last residue.

v_call	j_call	cdr3_aa
TRBV7-2	TRBJ2-5	CASSSSGSVRETQYF
TRBV5-1	TRBJ2-7	CASSRGTGIYEQYF
TRBV19	TRBJ2-1	CASSISPSYNEQFF
TRBV7-2	TRBJ2-7	CASSSGQGSYEQYF
TRBV7-2	TRBJ2-7	CASSPKTGAGGEQYF
TRBV5-1	TRBJ2-1	CASSPAAVAGYNEQFF
TRBV7-2	TRBJ2-7	CASKIAGAPSEQYF
TRBV30	TRBJ1-1	CAWSVLGGGTEAFF
TRBV6-4	TRBJ2-1	CAVSATRGSVDEQFF
TRBV12-3/TRBV12-4	TRBJ2-4	CASMRLGEAKNIQYF
TRBV7-9	TRBJ2-1	CASSLGTDISYNEQFF
TRBV5-1	TRBJ1-1	CASSWDGAVTEAFF
TRBV2	TRBJ2-7	CASRPSHYEQYF
TRBV5-1	TRBJ2-2	CASKLVVDTGELFF
TRBV5-1	TRBJ1-3	CASTDVSGNTIYF
TRBV5-1	TRBJ2-7	CASSVTGMGEQYF
TRBV19	TRBJ2-2	CASSQQGTPTGELFF
TRBV30	TRBJ2-7	CAWTDSYEQYF
TRBV28	TRBJ2-1	CASSPPGAEDNEQFF
TRBV10-3	TRBJ1-5	CAISSGTGLGQPQHF
TRBV28	TRBJ2-7	CASSPPGYLNEQYF
TRBV30	TRBJ1-3	CAWSLAGRGSGNTIYF
TRBV4-3	TRBJ1-1	CASSLDRNTDAFF
TRBV2	TRBJ2-7	CASRLVNYEQYF
TRBV7-2	TRBJ2-5	CASSSPGEKTQYF
TRBV5-1	TRBJ2-1	CASREWGLDEQFF
TRBV4-2	TRBJ2-1	CASSQGLKRGGYNEQFF
TRBV28	TRBJ2-1	CASSLGLDHNEQFF
TRBV4-1	TRBJ2-3	CASSQGQRGSTDTQYF
TRBV3-1	TRBJ1-6	CASSHRDRNSPLHF
TRBV6-2/TRBV6-3	TRBJ2-1	CASSYSVHEQFF